What follows are 30 T cell receptor beta chains derived from one specimen sequenced in a study of tumor-infiltrating lymphocytes in primary liver carcinoma. RNA and DNA were co-extracted from approximately 20-30 mg of unsorted bulk tissue. Synthesis of TCR beta cDNA was carried out from around 500 ng total RNA with a constant-region primer. Researchers made the TCR beta libraries by running three nested multiplex PCR rounds with slightly modified ARM-PCR. In the first two PCR rounds, TRBV1-TRBV30 forward primers were paired with a C-beta reverse primer, and each round lasted around 10 cycles. MiXCR was run by TCRdb on the multiplex PCR reads, yielding one entry per CDR3 protein. The sample records approximately 92,000 distinct CDR3 sequences, around two thirds being singletons. The source material was liver tumor tissue from sampling region 5. The sample's subset: tumor region T5, tumor centre. The receptors were sampled from a woman aged 60-70 years with primary liver carcinoma and hepatitis B virus infection.

Points on this clonotype: The junction departs from the called germline gene at one end, perhaps through a read error. The chain couples TRBV11-2 to TRBJ2-1, with D possibly matching TRBD1 (6 bases). The CDR3 has 15 amino acids. Germline-derived CDR1 and CDR2 are SGHAT and FQNNGV. The CDR3 sequence: CASILPGLWDNVQFF. The DNA of the CDR3 is TGTGCCAGCATCTTGCCTGGATTATGGGACAATGTGCAGTTCTTC.

This clonotype appeared a single time. This chain joins TRBV29-1 and TRBJ1-2, with 9 bases identical to TRBD1. There are 18 residues in the CDR3. The germline CDR1 and CDR2 sequences are SQVTM and ANQGSEA. V shed 6 bases, J shed 3 bases, and the junction held 20 bases outside the gene matches. CDR3 protein: CSVELTAGQGPAYYGYTF. The CDR3 DNA sequence: TGCAGCGTGGAACTAACCGCGGGACAGGGACCCGCTTACTATGGCTACACCTTC.

This clonotype has just a few counts. At one of its ends the junction is not consistent with the germline gene, which may arise from a read error. This chain connects TRBV11-2 to TRBJ2-1; 13 nucleotides line up with TRBD2. The CDR3 is 15 amino acids. Germline V gene sequence: CDR1 SGHAT, CDR2 FQNNGV. This CDR3 is CASSLGTSGSSEQLF. CDR3 in DNA: TGTGCCAGCAGCTTAGGGACTAGCGGGAGCAGTGAGCAGCTCTTC.

In the case of this clonotype: A much larger clone differs from this one at a single base, so this may be a read error. The chain has TRBV14 and TRBJ2-5, with a possible D match to TRBD1 (6 bases). The germline V gene has CDR1 SGHDN and CDR2 FVKESK. V lost 7 bases, J lost 3 bases, and 18 bases lay in between. The CDR3 extends over 15 amino acids. The CDR3, as DNA: TGTGCCAGCATCCTAGGACCCTACAGGGAAGAGACCCAGTACTTC. Translating it yields CASILGPYREETQYF.

Concerning this clonotype: A read error may produce the germline difference seen at one junction end. The gene calls are TRBV4-1 and TRBJ1-1; D gene unclear. The CDR3 has 14 amino acids. From germline, CDR1 is MGHRA and CDR2 YSYEKL. CDR3 nucleotides: TGCACCAGCAGCCTTAGGATCGGGAGCACTGAAGCTTTCTTT. This translates into CTSSLRIGSTEAFF.

With respect to this clonotype: Relative to the germline gene, one junction end is altered; a read error may explain this. The genes are TRBV6-1 and TRBJ1-3; the D gene is possibly TRBD1 (5 bases). The CDR3 covers 15 residues. The germline gives CDR1 MNHNS, CDR2 SASEGT. The DNA of the CDR3 is TGTGCCGGCAGGGTCAGTGGGATCTCTGGAAACACCATATATTTT. Translation gives CAGRVSGISGNTIYF.

To note about this clonotype: One junction end does not reproduce the germline sequence, and a read error may be involved. The rearrangement uses TRBV11-2 and TRBJ2-5; the D call may be TRBD1 or TRBD2 (5 bases each). CDR3 length: 13 amino acids. CDR1 and CDR2 from the germline V gene are SGHAT and FQNNGV. CDR3 coding DNA: TGTACCAGCAGCTTAGATAGGGGAGAGACTCAGTACTTC. Its translation is CTSSLDRGETQYF. Full variable domain (outside the CDR3, taken from reference TRBV11-2 and TRBJ2-5): EAGVAQSPRYKIIEKRQSVAFWCNPISGHATLYWYQQILGQGPKLLIQFQNNGVVDDSQLPKDRFSAERLKGVDSTLKIQPAKLEDSAVYLCTSSLDRGETQYFGPGTRLLVL.

This chain links TRBV5-1 with TRBJ1-1, with 9 bases matching TRBD1. Germline loops: CDR1 SGHRS, CDR2 YFSETQ. The trim removed 3 bases at V and 4 bases at J, leaving 10 bases unmatched. CDR3 size: 16 residues. CDR3 protein: CASSSPEGQGSTEAFF. The CDR3 bases are TGCGCCAGCAGCTCACCGGAGGGACAGGGCAGCACTGAAGCTTTCTTT.

Points on this clonotype: It may be a read error: a sequence one base away is much more abundant. The chain is built from TRBV5-1 and TRBJ2-1; 10 bases agree with TRBD1. The CDR3 extends over 16 amino acids. The germline gives CDR1 SGHRS, CDR2 YFSETQ. CDR3 nucleotides: TGCGCCTGCAGCTTGGCGAGGACAGGGGGAAACATCGAGCAGTTCTTC. Protein product: CACSLARTGGNIEQFF.

The chain links TRBV7-2 to TRBJ2-7, with 7 positions matching TRBD1. There are 15 residues in the CDR3. V trimming: 5 bases; J trimming: 1 base; junction bases outside the gene matches: 8. CDR1 is SGHTA and CDR2 is FQGNSA in the germline V gene. The CDR3 is CASSLQDRASYEQYF. In DNA form, the CDR3 reads TGTGCCAGCAGCCTACAAGACAGGGCGTCCTACGAGCAGTACTTC.

Turning to this clonotype: This sequence may be a read error, since a much larger clone differs from it by one base. The chain is built from TRBV5-1 and TRBJ2-7; 9 bases line up with TRBD1. The germline CDR1 and CDR2 sequences are SGHRS and YFSETQ. The CDR3 spans 14 residues. This chain's CDR3 is CAISIGTGTYEQYF. The CDR3 DNA follows: TGCGCCATCAGCATCGGGACAGGGACCTACGAGCAGTACTTC.

V gene TRBV18 combines with J gene TRBJ1-5, with D hard to call. Germline assignment: CDR1 KGHSH and CDR2 LQKENI. The CDR3 runs 14 residues. V lost 5 bases, J lost 3 bases, and 11 bases lay in between. The CDR3 is CASSTRSANQPQHF. As DNA, the CDR3 is TGTGCCAGCTCAACACGCTCGGCCAATCAGCCCCAGCATTTT.

This clonotype was seen only a few times. The chain employs TRBV28 and TRBJ1-5; tentatively, D is TRBD1 (6 bases). The CDR3 sequence is 14 residues long. Germline CDR1 is MDHEN and CDR2 is SYDVKM. V was shortened by 6 bases and J by 4 bases, with 13 bases between the two germline ends. In DNA, the CDR3 is TGTGCCAGCAGGTCCGGACAGAGAAATCAGCCCCAGCATTTT. Translation gives CASRSGQRNQPQHF.

On this clonotype: At one end, the junction sequence differs from germline, possibly due to a read error. The chain links TRBV11-2 to TRBJ2-3; the D gene is possibly TRBD2 (7 bases). The CDR3 runs 15 residues. Germline CDR1 reads SGHAT; CDR2 reads FQNNGV. CDR3 sequence reads: CVSSPQRGGLDMRYF. The DNA for the CDR3 is TGTGTCAGCAGCCCACAGAGGGGGGGCTTAGATATGCGGTATTTT.

Comments on this clonotype: Given a much more abundant clone one base away, this may be a read error. The chain carries TRBV28 and TRBJ2-7; possibly TRBD2 for D (5 bases). CDR3 length equals 11 residues. From germline, CDR1 is MDHEN and CDR2 SYDVKM. CDR3 in amino acids: CTSGWRGEQYF. The CDR3 DNA sequence: TGTACCAGCGGCTGGCGAGGCGAGCAGTACTTC.

Regarding this clonotype: One junction end does not reproduce the germline sequence, and a read error may be involved. The V call is TRBV11-2, the J call TRBJ2-1; TRBD2 is a possible D gene (5 bases). CDR3 size: 13 residues. Germline V CDR1 and CDR2: SGHAT, FQNNGV. CDR3 in DNA: TGTGCCAGCAGCTTCGGACTGTACAATGAGCAGGTTTTC. This encodes CASSFGLYNEQVF.

On this clonotype itself: Here the CDR3 omits its conserved ending phenylalanine or tryptophan, so a read error is the likely source. This chain connects TRBV29-1 to TRBJ2-3; possibly TRBD1 or TRBD2 for D (5 bases each). The germline V and J ends were trimmed by 7 bases and 7 bases, with 15 bases remaining between them. Germline CDR1 and CDR2: SQVTM and ANQGSEA. The CDR3 sequence is 12 residues long. The CDR3: CSATGQGNTQYS. The CDR3 coding sequence is TGCAGCGCCACGGGGCAGGGAAATACGCAGTATTCT.

This clonotype was recorded once. A read error is likely, as this CDR3 ends without the conserved phenylalanine or tryptophan. The chain couples TRBV29-1 to TRBJ2-2; TRBD1 aligns across 12 bases. Germline CDR1 and CDR2: SQVTM and ANQGSEA. The length of the CDR3 is 13 residues. CDR3 loop: CTVGQGANGELFS. The CDR3 nucleotides are TGCACCGTGGGACAGGGGGCGAACGGGGAGCTGTTTTCT.

About this clonotype itself: No conserved phenylalanine or tryptophan is present at the end of the CDR3, so a read error is the likely explanation. The rearrangement uses TRBV12-3 or TRBV12-4 and TRBJ2-3, with D unclear. CDR3 length: 14 amino acids. The CDR3 DNA reads TGTGCCAGCAGTTTAGGGGCAGGCACAGATACCCAGTATGTT. It specifies CASSLGAGTDTQYV.

This chain uses TRBV11-2 with TRBJ2-5; a possible D gene is TRBD1 (6 bases). The CDR3 spans 14 residues. Looked up from germline, CDR1 is SGHAT and CDR2 is FQNNGV. Trimming cost V 7 bases and J 5 bases, with 17 bases left between them. CDR3 protein: CASTFDRSSETQYF. CDR3 sequence (DNA): TGTGCCAGCACCTTCGACAGGTCCAGCGAGACCCAGTACTTC.

Comment on this clonotype: Since a much larger clone is just one base distant, this may be a read error. The V gene is TRBV6-6, the J gene TRBJ1-3; 7 nucleotides match TRBD1. The V gene's germline CDR1 is MNHNY and CDR2 SVGAGI (reference sequence). CDR3 size: 15 residues. The CDR3 region is CVSSYFAQGGNTIYF. The CDR3 DNA is TGTGTCAGCAGTTACTTCGCACAGGGGGGAAACACCATATATTTT.

About this clonotype itself: This may be a read error, as it is one base from a much larger clone. This chain uses TRBV4-1 with TRBJ2-3; 8 positions agree with TRBD2. The CDR3 length is 18 residues. Germline V lookup: CDR1 MGHRA, CDR2 YSYEKL. The CDR3 nucleotides read TGCGCCAGCAGCCAAGAAACCGGGACTAGGAGAGTCGCAGATACGCAGTTTTTT. Encoded protein: CASSQETGTRRVADTQFF.

This clonotype was observed a single time. This CDR3 is missing its conserved last phenylalanine or tryptophan, likely due to a read error. This rearrangement joins TRBV5-1 to TRBJ2-1; 8 bases align to TRBD1. The length of the CDR3 is 15 residues. The germline CDR1 and CDR2 sequences are SGHRS and YFSETQ. V was clipped by 4 bases and J by 4 bases; unmatched bases: 7. The CDR3 region is CASSPRRGQYNEQFL. The DNA for the CDR3 is TGCGCCAGCAGCCCTCGCAGGGGGCAGTACAATGAGCAGTTCTTA.

Only one count was recorded for this clonotype. A read error is possible here, since a much larger clone lies one base away. The chain recombines TRBV28 with TRBJ2-7, with 11 bases matching TRBD2. There are 19 residues in the CDR3. Germline V lookup: CDR1 MDHEN, CDR2 SYDVKM. V was pared by 5 bases and J by 3 bases, with 18 bases of the junction left unmatched. The CDR3 protein is CASSTRQRVAGGDVYEQYF. The CDR3 bases are TGTGCCAGCAGTACCCGACAGAGAGTAGCGGGAGGGGATGTCTACGAGCAGTACTTC.

In the case of this clonotype: An end of the junction differs from the germline gene, which may be a read error. V is TRBV20-1 and J is TRBJ2-7, with TRBD2 identical over 16 bases. Germline values: CDR1 DFQATT, CDR2 SNEGSKA (reference sequence). The CDR3 has 15 residues. The CDR3 here is CCAEKGLAGGSEQYF. CDR3 nucleotide sequence: TGCTGTGCTGAGAAGGGACTAGCGGGAGGGAGCGAGCAGTACTTC.

Worth noting for this clonotype: Because the CDR3 is missing its conserved closing phenylalanine or tryptophan, this is likely a read error. The chain couples TRBV29-1 to TRBJ2-7, with 10 bases aligning to TRBD1. The CDR3 length is 13 residues. Germline V gives CDR1 SQVTM, CDR2 ANQGSEA. The CDR3 DNA reads TGCAGCGTTCGGACAGGGGGTACGAACGAACAGTACTCC. It codes for CSVRTGGTNEQYS.

This clonotype qualifies as medium-sized. The chain is built from TRBV11-1 and TRBJ2-1; D gene uncertain. Trimming cost V 3 bases and J 7 bases, with 16 bases left between them. The CDR3 runs to 15 residues. From germline, CDR1 is SGHAT and CDR2 FQDESV (reference sequence). The CDR3 DNA reads as TGTGCCAGCAGCTTTGATAGTCGGGTGGCGAATGAGCAGTTCTTC. Encoded protein: CASSFDSRVANEQFF. Supplemented by reference TRBV11-1 and TRBJ2-1, the full variable domain reads EAEVAQSPRYKITEKSQAVAFWCDPISGHATLYWYRQILGQGPELLVQFQDESVVDDSQLPKDRFSAERLKGVDSTLKIQPAELGDSAMYLCASSFDSRVANEQFFGPGTRLTVL.

As regards this clonotype: The junction and the germline gene differ at one end; a read error may be behind it. This rearrangement joins TRBV5-1 to TRBJ1-4, with unresolved D. CDR1 is SGHRS, CDR2 YFSETQ, per germline. The CDR3 contains 15 residues. This chain's CDR3 is CASNLDWGTNEKLFF. In DNA, the CDR3 is TGCGCCAGCAACTTGGACTGGGGTACTAATGAAAAACTGTTTTTT.

This clonotype was seen only once. One end of the junction is discordant with germline, which a read error may explain. This chain joins TRBV11-3 and TRBJ1-1; no clear D gene. This CDR3 region has 15 residues. Germline lookup yields CDR1 SGHNT and CDR2 YENEEA. DNA of the CDR3: TGTGCCATCAGCTTAGATCGGAGGATGAACACTGAAGCTTTCTTT. Protein product: CAISLDRRMNTEAFF. The full variable domain, its missing parts supplied by reference TRBV11-3 and TRBJ1-1, is EAGVVQSPRYKIIEKKQPVAFWCNPISGHNTLYWYLQNLGQGPELLIRYENEEAVDDSQLPKDRFSAERLKGVDSTLKIQPAELGDSAVYLCAISLDRRMNTEAFFGQGTRLTVV.

Notes on this clonotype: An end of the junction does not agree with germline; a read error may underlie this. The rearrangement joins TRBV11-3 to TRBJ2-5, with D unresolved. Per the germline V gene, CDR1 is SGHNT and CDR2 is YENEEA. The CDR3 runs to 12 residues. CDR3 sequence (DNA): TGTGCCAGCAGCTTAGGGGAAGATACCCAATACTTC. Translation gives CASSLGEDTQYF.